This paragraph reports one T cell receptor (beta chain). Antigen unknown. This record comes from a study of OX40 agonist ivuxolimab in advanced cancers. Whole-study results and caveats: Clonal expansion was seen in CD4+ and CD8+ blood T cells by week 6 at 0.1 to 3.0 mg/kg.

Sequenced by immunoSEQ multiplex PCR; TCRdb stores in-frame clones only, minus some. Of about 67,000 clones listed, more than 75% are singletons. The material sequenced was CD4+ or CD8+ T cells sorted from blood, taken in a trial of the OX40 agonist ivuxolimab. This receptor was obtained from an adult with an advanced solid tumor such as melanoma, head and neck, liver or kidney cancer.

The CDR3 protein is CASSLGDYEQYF. The CDR3 nucleotides are TGTGCCAGCAGCTTAGGGGACTACGAGCAGTACTTC. The chain recombines TRBV11-2 with TRBJ2-7; D is undetermined. This CDR3 is built from 12 residues. The ends were cut back, 1 base at V and 3 bases at J, with 4 bases in the middle. CDR1 is SGHAT and CDR2 is FQNNGV in the germline V gene.